The T cell receptor beta chain under discussion was sequenced for a study of CXCR3-negative and CXCR3-positive naive CD8 T cells (dated by TCRdb to the late 2010s). About the full investigation: In total, roughly 130 million TRB reads were obtained, corresponding to roughly 1.5 +/- 0.3 million reads per library. The TRBV-TRBJ cluster analysis covered naive subsets from about five donors and memory cells from 3 donors. Data from about 10 donors, pooled across two independent experiments, went into the diversity and physicochemical repertoire analyses. General findings and caveats noted by the study authors: Comparably high repertoire diversity was found in both naive subsets, whereas much lower repertoire diversity was found in memory CD8+ T cells. Because surface CD5, which is linked to self-reactivity in mice, was comparable between the naive subsets, TCR interaction strength was also inferred from the physicochemical properties of TRB CDR3s. Naive CXCR3-negative and CXCR3-positive cells from the same donor showed similar TRBV-TRBJ usage, whereas memory cells showed distinct patterns. Compared with CXCR3-negative naive cells, CXCR3-positive naive cells had TRB CDR3s with higher hydrophobicity (lower Kidera factor 4), lower energy, and higher strength and volume indices. CXCR3 expression partially decreased after cryopreservation, so most assays used freshly isolated PBMCs.

Sequenced using a NextSeq 550. The Human TCR Profiling Kit (MiLaboratory) was used to prepare UMI-labeled 5' RACE TRB cDNA libraries. The full amount of extracted RNA was used for cDNA synthesis, and the full amount of resulting cDNA was used for PCR amplification. Libraries were prepared in parallel using an identical number of PCR cycles. The authors' analysis ran thus. About 52,000 +/- 9,100 unique UMI-labeled TRB cDNA molecules per library were extracted with MIGEC and MiXCR, with at least two reads per UMI required. On average, about 40,000 +/- 10,000 functional in-frame TRB CDR3 nucleotide clonotypes lacking stop codons were found per library. After each sample was downsampled to 5000 UMI-labeled TRB molecules, VDJtools was used to calculate diversity metrics such as normalized Shannon-Wiener and Chao1. For the central five CDR3 residues, VDJtools calculated physicochemical properties weighted by clonotype size, namely interaction energy, strength, volume and Kidera factor 4. Each CDR3 protein sequence appears as one entry after TCRdb reprocessed the reads, and no DNA is included. For this entry, the V and J calls and clone size follow TCRdb and not the study's own pipeline. The sample's own table lists about 5,500 distinct CDR3 sequences. The top ten constitute around 2% of the sample.

CDR1 is given as MNHEY and CDR2 as SMNVEV, both from the germline V gene (reference sequence). The CDR3 spans 15 residues, from the cysteine through the phenylalanine. Only the protein is on record. No count is given, but going by its frequency this clonotype is medium-sized (0.01 to 0.1%). The clone's antigen remains unknown. For every CD8+ T cell subset, some 310,000 cells were flow-sorted straight into RLT lysis buffer, and each subset was sorted in triplicate. Naive CD8+ T cells were defined stringently as CD45RO-CCR7+CD27+CD95- to exclude memory contaminants. Peripheral blood mononuclear cells were isolated from buffy coats using standard density gradient centrifugation. A FACSAria III was used to flow-sort naive CD8+ T cells into CXCR3-negative and CXCR3-positive populations. Total RNA was extracted from sorted cells using an RNeasy Mini Kit.

The chain joins TRBV27 to TRBJ1-1; the D gene TCRdb calls, TRBD1, cannot be checked with no DNA. The sequence derives from a human donor in good health. Some clones in this sample may be carry-over from other donors' samples. Sequencing was performed on naive CXCR3+ CD8+ T cells from blood. This specimen's cell subset or site label, interpreted: CD45RO-CCR7+CD27+CD95- naive CD8+ T cells expressing CXCR3 (TNR3+). The CDR3 sequence is CASSPRGRENTEAFF.